The 4 T cell receptor beta chains presented below share a single source sample, sequenced in a study of blood T cell repertoires in COVID-19 (TCRdb year 2020). Receptor amplification or capture employed the immunoSEQ multiplex PCR assay. TCRdb limited this immuneACCESS table to in-frame rearrangements with V and J called. A share of clones is missing; checked studies link under half to unresolved V genes, and the rest is unexplained. Within this sample are 350,000 to 500,000 clones, with approximately 90% of them counted one time only. The ten largest clones represent less than 1.5% of the sample. Sample: PBMCs or T cells enriched from blood (not recorded which). The receptors shown here come from a woman between 18 and 29 years old who had been exposed to COVID-19.

The genes are TRBV4-3 and TRBJ2-7, with D possibly TRBD1 on 6 matching bases. This CDR3 region has 15 residues. The germline CDR1 and CDR2 sequences are LGHNA and YSLEER. V was pared by 1 base and J by 5 bases, with 15 bases between. CDR3: CASSQGGGLGNEQYF. The DNA of the CDR3 is TGCGCCAGCAGCCAAGGAGGGGGATTAGGAAACGAGCAGTACTTC.

The V call is TRBV28, the J call TRBJ2-3; possible D gene TRBD1, 5 bases. Germline V gene data show CDR1 as MDHEN and CDR2 as SYDVKM. The CDR3 consists of 13 residues. V was shortened by 7 bases and J by 0 bases, with 8 bases between the two germline ends. CDR3 nucleotides: TGTGCCAGCAACGGACAAAGCACAGATACGCAGTATTTT. Translated, it gives CASNGQSTDTQYF.

V usage is TRBV28 and J usage is TRBJ2-5; D is perhaps TRBD2 (6 bases). This CDR3 has 13 residues. Germline CDR1 reads MDHEN; CDR2 reads SYDVKM. Trimming took off 6 bases at V and 4 bases at J, with 12 bases between the two ends. CDR3 in DNA: TGTGCCAGCAGGAAGCGGGCTCGAGAGACCCAGTACTTC. This encodes CASRKRARETQYF. Full variable domain (remainder filled in from reference TRBV28 and TRBJ2-5): DVKVTQSSRYLVKRTGEKVFLECVQDMDHENMFWYRQDPGLGLRLIYFSYDVKMKEKGDIPEGYSVSREKKERFSLILESASTNQTSMYLCASRKRARETQYFGPGTRLLVL.

The chain couples TRBV28 to TRBJ2-7; D is perhaps TRBD1 (5 bases). The CDR3 is made up of 14 amino acids. Trimming took off 6 bases at V and 3 bases at J, with 15 bases between the two ends. Germline V gene sequence: CDR1 MDHEN, CDR2 SYDVKM. The CDR3 reads CASSFPFTGYEQYF. In nucleotides, the CDR3 is TGTGCCAGCAGCTTCCCTTTTACAGGCTACGAGCAGTACTTC.